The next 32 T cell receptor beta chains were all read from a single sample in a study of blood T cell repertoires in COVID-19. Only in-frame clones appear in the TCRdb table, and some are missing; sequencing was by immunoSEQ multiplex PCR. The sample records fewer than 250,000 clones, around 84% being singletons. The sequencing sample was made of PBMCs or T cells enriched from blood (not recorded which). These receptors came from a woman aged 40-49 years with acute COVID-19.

This chain's CDR3 is CASSQVSGGPQETQYF. For the CDR3, the DNA is TGTGCCAGCAGCCAAGTCAGCGGGGGGCCACAAGAGACCCAGTACTTC. This sequence joins TRBV3-1 (or the pseudogene TRBV3-2) and TRBJ2-5; 9 bases are shared with TRBD2. This CDR3 region has 16 residues. V gave up 1 base and J gave up 2 bases; unmatched junction bases: 5. The V gene's germline CDR1 is LGHDT and CDR2 YNNKEL (reference sequence).

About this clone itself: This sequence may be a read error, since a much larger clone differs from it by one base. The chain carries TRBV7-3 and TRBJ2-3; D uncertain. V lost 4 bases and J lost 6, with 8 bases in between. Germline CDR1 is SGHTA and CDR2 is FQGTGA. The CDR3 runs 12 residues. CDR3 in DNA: TGTGCCAGCAGCTCCCCCCAGGATACGCAGTATTTT. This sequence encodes CASSSPQDTQYF.

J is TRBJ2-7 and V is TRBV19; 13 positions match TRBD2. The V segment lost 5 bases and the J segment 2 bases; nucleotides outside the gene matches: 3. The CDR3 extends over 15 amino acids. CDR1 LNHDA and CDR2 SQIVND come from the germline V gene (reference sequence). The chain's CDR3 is CASSSLAGGPYEQYF. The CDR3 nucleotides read TGTGCCAGTAGTTCACTAGCGGGAGGGCCCTACGAGCAGTACTTC.

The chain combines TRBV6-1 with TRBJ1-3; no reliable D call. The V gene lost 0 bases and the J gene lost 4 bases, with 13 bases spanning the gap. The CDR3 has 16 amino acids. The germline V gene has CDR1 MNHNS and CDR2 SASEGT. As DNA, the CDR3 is TGTGCCAGCAGTGAAGCATTAGGAGGGAACGGAAACACCATATATTTT. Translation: CASSEALGGNGNTIYF.

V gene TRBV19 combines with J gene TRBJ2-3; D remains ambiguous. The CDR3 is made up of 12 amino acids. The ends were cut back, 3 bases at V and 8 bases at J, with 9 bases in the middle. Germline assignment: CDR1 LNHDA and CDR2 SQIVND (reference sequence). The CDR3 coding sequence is TGTGCCAGTAGTATTTCCCTAGGTACGCAGTATTTT. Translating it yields CASSISLGTQYF.

This CDR3 reads CASSLTGVSRSYNSPLHF. In nucleotides, the CDR3 is TGTGCCAGCAGCCTGACAGGGGTCTCCCGCTCCTATAATTCACCCCTCCACTTT. This rearrangement joins TRBV7-2 to TRBJ1-6, with 8 positions matching TRBD1. CDR1 SGHTA and CDR2 FQGNSA come from the germline V gene. With V trimmed by 5 bases and J by 0 bases, 9 bases remained unmatched. The length of the CDR3 is 18 residues.

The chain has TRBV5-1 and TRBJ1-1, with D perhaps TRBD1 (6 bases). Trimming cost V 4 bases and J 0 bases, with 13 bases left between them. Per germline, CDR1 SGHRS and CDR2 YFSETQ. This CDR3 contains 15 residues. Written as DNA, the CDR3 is TGCGCCAGCAGCCAGGACAGACCGATGAACACTGAAGCTTTCTTT. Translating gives CASSQDRPMNTEAFF.

The CDR3 bases are TGTGCCAGCAGCGTAGACCAGCCCGGGGAGACCCAGTACTTC. Amino acids: CASSVDQPGETQYF. V and J are TRBV9 and TRBJ2-5; no clear D. Trimming cost V 0 bases and J 5 bases, with 11 bases left between them. Per germline, CDR1 SGDLS and CDR2 YYNGEE. CDR3 length: 14 residues.

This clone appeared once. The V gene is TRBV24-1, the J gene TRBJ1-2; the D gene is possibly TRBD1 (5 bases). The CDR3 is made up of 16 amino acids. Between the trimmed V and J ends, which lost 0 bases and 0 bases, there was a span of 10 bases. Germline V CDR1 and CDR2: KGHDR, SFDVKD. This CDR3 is CATSDLRGASNYGYTF. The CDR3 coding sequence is TGTGCCACCAGTGATTTGCGTGGGGCGTCTAACTATGGCTACACCTTC.

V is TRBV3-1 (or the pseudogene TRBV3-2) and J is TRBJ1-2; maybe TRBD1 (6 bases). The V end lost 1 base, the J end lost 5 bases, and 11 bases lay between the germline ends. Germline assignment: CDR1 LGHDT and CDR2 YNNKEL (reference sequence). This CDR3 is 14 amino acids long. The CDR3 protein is CASSQGDRIYGYTF. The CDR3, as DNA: TGTGCCAGCAGCCAAGGTGACAGGATATATGGCTACACCTTC.

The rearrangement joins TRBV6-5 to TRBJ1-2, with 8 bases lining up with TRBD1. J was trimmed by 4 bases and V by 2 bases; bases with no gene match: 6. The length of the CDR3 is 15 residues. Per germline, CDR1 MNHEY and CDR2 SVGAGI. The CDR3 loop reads CASSYRTGSPYGYTF. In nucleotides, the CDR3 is TGTGCCAGCAGTTACCGGACAGGGAGTCCCTATGGCTACACCTTC.

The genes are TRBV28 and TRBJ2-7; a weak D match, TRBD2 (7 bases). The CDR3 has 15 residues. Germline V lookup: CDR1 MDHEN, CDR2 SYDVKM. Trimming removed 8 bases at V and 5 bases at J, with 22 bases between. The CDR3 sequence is CASASGERDNNEQYF. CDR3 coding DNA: TGTGCCAGCGCCTCAGGAGAGCGGGACAATAACGAGCAGTACTTC.

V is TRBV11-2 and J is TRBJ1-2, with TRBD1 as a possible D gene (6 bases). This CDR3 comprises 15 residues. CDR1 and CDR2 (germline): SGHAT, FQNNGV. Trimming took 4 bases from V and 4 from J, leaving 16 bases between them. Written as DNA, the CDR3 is TGTGCCAGCAGCTCCTTCACGGGGGGCATCTATGGCTACACCTTC. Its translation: CASSSFTGGIYGYTF.

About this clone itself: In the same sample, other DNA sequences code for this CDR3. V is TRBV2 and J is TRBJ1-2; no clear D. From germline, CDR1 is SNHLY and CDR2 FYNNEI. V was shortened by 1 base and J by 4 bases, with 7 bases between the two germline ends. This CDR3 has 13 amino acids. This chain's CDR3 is CASSEDSSYGYTF. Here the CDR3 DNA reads TGTGCCAGCAGTGAAGACAGCTCCTATGGCTACACCTTC.

CDR3 sequence reads: CAGQQGQFFNSPLHF. The CDR3 nucleotides are TGTGCCGGACAGCAGGGGCAGTTTTTTAATTCACCCCTCCACTTT. The chain joins TRBV2 to TRBJ1-6; D is possibly TRBD1 (6 bases). The germline V gene encodes CDR1 SNHLY and CDR2 FYNNEI. CDR3 size: 15 residues. V was cut by 11 bases and J by 6 bases, with 20 bases left in between.

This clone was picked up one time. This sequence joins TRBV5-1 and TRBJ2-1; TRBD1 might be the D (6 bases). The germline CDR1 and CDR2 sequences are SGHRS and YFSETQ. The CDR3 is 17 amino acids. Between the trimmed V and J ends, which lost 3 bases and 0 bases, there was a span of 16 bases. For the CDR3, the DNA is TGCGCCAGCAGCTCCGACTTTAGGGGGAGCTCCTACAATGAGCAGTTCTTC. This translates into CASSSDFRGSSYNEQFF.

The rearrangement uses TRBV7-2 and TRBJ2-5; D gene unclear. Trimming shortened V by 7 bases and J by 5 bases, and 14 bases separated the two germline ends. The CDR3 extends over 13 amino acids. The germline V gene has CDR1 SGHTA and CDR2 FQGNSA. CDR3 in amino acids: CASNTIGVETQYF. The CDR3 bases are TGTGCCAGCAACACTATTGGAGTCGAGACCCAGTACTTC.

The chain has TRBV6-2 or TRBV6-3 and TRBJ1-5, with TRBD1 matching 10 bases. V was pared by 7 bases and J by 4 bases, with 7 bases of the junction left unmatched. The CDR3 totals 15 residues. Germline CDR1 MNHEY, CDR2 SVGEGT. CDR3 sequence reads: CASTPGTGANQPQHF. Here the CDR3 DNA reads TGTGCCAGCACCCCCGGGACAGGGGCGAATCAGCCCCAGCATTTT.

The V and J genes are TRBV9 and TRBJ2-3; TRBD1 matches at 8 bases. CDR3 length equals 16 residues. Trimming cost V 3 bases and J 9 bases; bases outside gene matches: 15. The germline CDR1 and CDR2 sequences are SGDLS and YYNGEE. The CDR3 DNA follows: TGTGCCAGCAGCGGACCCCAGGGGGCCCTTGAAGTCACGCAGTATTTT. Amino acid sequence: CASSGPQGALEVTQYF.

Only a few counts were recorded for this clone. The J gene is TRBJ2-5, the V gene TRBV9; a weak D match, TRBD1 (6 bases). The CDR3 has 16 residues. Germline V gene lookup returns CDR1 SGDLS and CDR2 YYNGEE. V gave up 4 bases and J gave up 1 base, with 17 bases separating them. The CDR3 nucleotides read TGTGCCAGCAGCCCCCGACAGGCGGAGTTCCAAGAGACCCAGTACTTC. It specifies CASSPRQAEFQETQYF. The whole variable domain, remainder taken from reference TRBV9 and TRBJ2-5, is DSGVTQTPKHLITATGQRVTLRCSPRSGDLSVYWYQQSLDQGLQFLIQYYNGEERAKGNILERFSAQQFPDLHSELNLSSLELGDSALYFCASSPRQAEFQETQYFGPGTRLLVL.

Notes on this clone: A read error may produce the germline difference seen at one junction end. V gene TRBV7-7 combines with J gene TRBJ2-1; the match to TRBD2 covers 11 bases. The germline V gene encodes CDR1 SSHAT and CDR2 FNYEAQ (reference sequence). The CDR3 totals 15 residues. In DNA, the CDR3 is TGTGCTAGCAGCCAGGGTAGCGGGGGGGCCAATGAGCAGTTCTTC. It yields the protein CASSQGSGGANEQFF.

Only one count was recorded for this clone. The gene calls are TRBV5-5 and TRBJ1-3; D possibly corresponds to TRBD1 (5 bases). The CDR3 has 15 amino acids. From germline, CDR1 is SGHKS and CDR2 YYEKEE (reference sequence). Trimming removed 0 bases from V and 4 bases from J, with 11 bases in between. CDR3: CASSLGQGGGNTIYF. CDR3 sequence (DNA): TGTGCCAGCAGCTTGGGGCAGGGTGGAGGAAACACCATATATTTT.

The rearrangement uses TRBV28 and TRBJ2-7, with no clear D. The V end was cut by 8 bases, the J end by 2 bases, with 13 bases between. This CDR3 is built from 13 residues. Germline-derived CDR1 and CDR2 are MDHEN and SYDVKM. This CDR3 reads CASEPWQAYEQYF. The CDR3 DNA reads TGTGCCAGCGAACCCTGGCAGGCCTACGAGCAGTACTTC.

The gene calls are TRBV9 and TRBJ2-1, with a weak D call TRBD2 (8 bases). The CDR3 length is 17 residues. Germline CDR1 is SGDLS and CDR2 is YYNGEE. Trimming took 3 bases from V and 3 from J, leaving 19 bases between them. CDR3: CASSDPQGGLDYNEQFF. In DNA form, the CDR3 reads TGTGCCAGCAGCGACCCCCAGGGGGGACTAGACTACAATGAGCAGTTCTTC.

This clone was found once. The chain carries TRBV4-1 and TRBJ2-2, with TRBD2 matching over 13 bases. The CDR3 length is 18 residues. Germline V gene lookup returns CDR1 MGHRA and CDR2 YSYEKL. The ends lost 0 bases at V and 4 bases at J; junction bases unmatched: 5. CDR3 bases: TGCGCCAGCAGCCAAGAACTAGCGGGAGGGCCGGGCACCGGGGAGCTGTTTTTT. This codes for CASSQELAGGPGTGELFF.

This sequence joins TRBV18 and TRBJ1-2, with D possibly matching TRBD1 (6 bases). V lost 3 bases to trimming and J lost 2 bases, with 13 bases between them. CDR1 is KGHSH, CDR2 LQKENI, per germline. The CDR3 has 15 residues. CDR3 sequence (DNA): TGTGCCAGCTCACCGAGCGGGGGCGCGAACTATGGCTACACCTTC. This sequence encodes CASSPSGGANYGYTF.

CDR3 coding DNA: TGTGCCAGCAGTTTTTCCAGGGGCTTGAACACTGAAGCTTTCTTT. This gives the protein CASSFSRGLNTEAFF. The chain uses TRBV27 and TRBJ1-1, with TRBD1 as a possible D gene (6 bases). This CDR3 spans 15 amino acids. Per germline, CDR1 MNHEY and CDR2 SMNVEV (reference sequence). V was shortened by 3 bases and J by 0 bases, with 11 bases between the two germline ends.

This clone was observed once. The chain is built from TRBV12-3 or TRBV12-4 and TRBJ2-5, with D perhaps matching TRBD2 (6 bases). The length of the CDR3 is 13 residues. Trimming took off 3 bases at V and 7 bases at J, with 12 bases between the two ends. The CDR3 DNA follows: TGTGCCAGCAGTTTTTCTAGCGAAGGGACCCAGTACTTC. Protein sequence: CASSFSSEGTQYF.

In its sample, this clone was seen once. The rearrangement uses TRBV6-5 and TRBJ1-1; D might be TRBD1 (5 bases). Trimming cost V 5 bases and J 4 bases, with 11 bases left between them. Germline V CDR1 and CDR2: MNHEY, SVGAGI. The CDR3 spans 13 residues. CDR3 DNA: TGTGCCAGCAGTCCCAGGGCAATCACTGAAGCTTTCTTT. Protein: CASSPRAITEAFF.

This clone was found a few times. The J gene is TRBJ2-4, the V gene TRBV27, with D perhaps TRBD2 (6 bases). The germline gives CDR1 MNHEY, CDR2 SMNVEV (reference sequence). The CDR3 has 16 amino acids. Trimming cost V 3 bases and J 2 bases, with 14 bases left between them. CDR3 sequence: CASSLRGMSTKNIQYF. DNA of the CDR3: TGTGCCAGCAGTTTGCGGGGTATGTCGACCAAAAACATTCAGTACTTC.

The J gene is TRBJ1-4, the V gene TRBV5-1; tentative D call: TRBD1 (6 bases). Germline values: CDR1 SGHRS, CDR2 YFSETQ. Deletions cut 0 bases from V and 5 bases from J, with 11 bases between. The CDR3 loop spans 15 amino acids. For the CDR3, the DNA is TGCGCCAGCAGCTTGGCTGGGCAGGGGAATGAAAAACTGTTTTTT. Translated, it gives CASSLAGQGNEKLFF.

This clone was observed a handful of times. The CDR3 DNA follows: TGTGCCAGCAGCCCTCCCAGGGTCGAAAATTCACCCCTCCACTTT. It encodes CASSPPRVENSPLHF. The J gene is TRBJ1-6, the V gene TRBV11-2, with a possible D match to TRBD1 (5 bases). Germline V gene data show CDR1 as SGHAT and CDR2 as FQNNGV. V gave up 5 bases and J gave up 7 bases, with 15 bases separating them. The CDR3 has 15 residues. Full variable domain (remainder filled in from reference TRBV11-2 and TRBJ1-6): EAGVAQSPRYKIIEKRQSVAFWCNPISGHATLYWYQQILGQGPKLLIQFQNNGVVDDSQLPKDRFSAERLKGVDSTLKIQPAKLEDSAVYLCASSPPRVENSPLHFGNGTRLTVT.